These 14 T cell receptor beta chains were all obtained from the same sample, sequenced in a study of shared clonotypes between healthy human individuals. The repertoire was sequenced with immunoSEQ multiplex PCR; TCRdb's copy has only in-frame clones and lacks some. The table lists some 2,100,000 clones, approximately 94% of them singletons. The sequenced material came from naive CD4+ T cells sorted from blood. Subset: CD45RA+ positively selected. The source is a man aged 18 to 30 in good health.

This chain joins TRBV2 and TRBJ2-7; 8 positions agree with TRBD1. The germline V gene has CDR1 SNHLY and CDR2 FYNNEI. The CDR3 extends over 15 amino acids. V lost 9 bases and J lost 1; bases outside the gene matches: 11. The CDR3 sequence: CASPAGTGASYEQYF. Written as DNA, the CDR3 is TGTGCCAGTCCTGCCGGGACAGGTGCTTCCTACGAGCAGTACTTC.

The V and J genes are TRBV5-1 and TRBJ2-1; 7 bases agree with TRBD1. The length of the CDR3 is 15 residues. With 1 base clipped from V and 8 bases from J, the junction kept 9 bases outside the gene matches. Germline lookup yields CDR1 SGHRS and CDR2 YFSETQ. CDR3 coding DNA: TGCGCCAGCAGCTTGCAAGGGGGCCTGGGGGATGAGCAGTTCTTC. Translation gives CASSLQGGLGDEQFF.

This chain uses TRBV7-8 with TRBJ2-1, with 7 bases matching TRBD2. This CDR3 has 17 amino acids. V shed 5 bases and J 1 base; nucleotides not matched to a gene: 11. Germline CDR1 is SGHVS and CDR2 is FQNEAQ. The CDR3 DNA reads TGTGCCAGCAGCCCCCGGTGGCTAGCGGTGTCCTACAATGAGCAGTTCTTC. This encodes CASSPRWLAVSYNEQFF. Full variable domain (missing parts from reference TRBV7-8 and TRBJ2-1): GAGVSQSPRYKVAKRGQDVALRCDPISGHVSLFWYQQALGQGPEFLTYFQNEAQLDKSGLPSDRFFAERPEGSVSTLKIQRTQQEDSAVYLCASSPRWLAVSYNEQFFGPGTRLTVL.

The CDR3 region is CASSPGTGISYEQYF. The CDR3 DNA reads TGTGCCAGCAGCCCCGGGACAGGAATTTCCTACGAGCAGTACTTC. The rearrangement links TRBV6-5 to TRBJ2-7; 8 bases line up with TRBD1. CDR3 length equals 15 residues. The germline CDR1 and CDR2 sequences are MNHEY and SVGAGI. V shed 6 bases and J 1 base; nucleotides not matched to a gene: 8.

J is TRBJ1-4 and V is TRBV15, with D maybe TRBD1 (5 bases). CDR3 length equals 18 residues. Germline CDR1 is LNHNV and CDR2 is YYDKDF (reference sequence). Trimming stripped 1 base from V and 1 base from J, with 16 bases between. The CDR3 sequence: CATSRGIWAGGTNEKLFF. The CDR3, as DNA: TGTGCCACCAGCAGAGGAATTTGGGCCGGGGGAACTAATGAAAAACTGTTTTTT.

V gene TRBV2 combines with J gene TRBJ2-7, with a possible D match to TRBD2 (5 bases). V was shortened by 6 bases and J by 3 bases, with 15 bases between the two germline ends. Per the germline V gene, CDR1 is SNHLY and CDR2 is FYNNEI. The CDR3 totals 14 residues. CDR3 residues: CASRRDSNNYEQYF. CDR3 DNA sequence: TGTGCCAGCAGACGGGATAGCAACAACTACGAGCAGTACTTC.

Written as DNA, the CDR3 is TGTGCCAGCAGCCCTCCAGGGGTAGCGGGAGGAACTCGGACCCAGTACTTC. Protein: CASSPPGVAGGTRTQYF. This chain connects TRBV7-2 to TRBJ2-5, with 10 bases matching TRBD2. V was clipped by 5 bases and J by 7 bases; unmatched bases: 16. This CDR3 comprises 17 residues. Germline V gives CDR1 SGHTA, CDR2 FQGNSA.

Only one count was recorded for this clone. The chain uses TRBV2 and TRBJ2-2; TRBD2 is a possible D gene (5 bases). V was cut by 5 bases and J by 5 bases, with 15 bases left in between. The length of the CDR3 is 15 residues. From germline, CDR1 is SNHLY and CDR2 FYNNEI. CDR3 region: CASSNPLWETGELFF. CDR3 bases: TGTGCCAGCAGTAACCCCCTGTGGGAGACCGGGGAGCTGTTTTTT. Drawing the rest from reference TRBV2 and TRBJ2-2, the complete variable domain is EPEVTQTPSHQVTQMGQEVILRCVPISNHLYFYWYRQILGQKVEFLVSFYNNEISEKSEIFDDQFSVERPDGSNFTLKIRSTKLEDSAMYFCASSNPLWETGELFFGEGSRLTVL.

The rearrangement links TRBV29-1 to TRBJ2-5; perhaps TRBD2 as D (5 bases). V lost 6 bases, J lost 1 base, and 12 bases lay in between. CDR1 and CDR2 (germline): SQVTM, ANQGSEA. This CDR3 region has 13 residues. CDR3 DNA sequence: TGCAGCGTCGGGTTTGGGAGCCAAGAGACCCAGTACTTC. It is translated as CSVGFGSQETQYF.

This chain joins TRBV27 and TRBJ1-6; tentative D call: TRBD1 (5 bases). Germline V CDR1 and CDR2: MNHEY, SMNVEV (reference sequence). This CDR3 region has 12 residues. V was trimmed by 6 bases and J by 10 bases, leaving 10 bases between them. CDR3 protein: CASSLGTSPLHF. CDR3 DNA sequence: TGTGCCAGCAGCCTCGGGACCTCACCCCTCCACTTT.

The chain employs TRBV7-2 and TRBJ2-7, with unresolved D. Germline V gives CDR1 SGHTA, CDR2 FQGNSA. The CDR3 is 15 amino acids. V dropped 5 bases and J dropped 6 bases, with 20 bases sitting between them. This chain's CDR3 is CASSPGESGLGEQYF. The CDR3 DNA sequence: TGTGCCAGCAGCCCGGGTGAGAGTGGCCTCGGCGAGCAGTACTTC.

The chain employs TRBV2 and TRBJ2-1; D could derive from TRBD1 or TRBD2 (5 bases each). The CDR3 loop spans 15 amino acids. Germline values: CDR1 SNHLY, CDR2 FYNNEI. V was trimmed by 7 bases and J by 3 bases, leaving 16 bases between them. The CDR3 DNA is TGTGCCAGCACTTCAACCGGGACCGACTACAATGAGCAGTTCTTC. Translating gives CASTSTGTDYNEQFF. Full variable domain (outside the CDR3, taken from reference TRBV2 and TRBJ2-1): EPEVTQTPSHQVTQMGQEVILRCVPISNHLYFYWYRQILGQKVEFLVSFYNNEISEKSEIFDDQFSVERPDGSNFTLKIRSTKLEDSAMYFCASTSTGTDYNEQFFGPGTRLTVL.

This clone was counted only a few times. The gene calls are TRBV28 and TRBJ1-4; 7 bases are shared with TRBD1. Germline lookup yields CDR1 MDHEN and CDR2 SYDVKM. With V trimmed by 3 bases and J by 2 bases, 6 bases remained unmatched. This CDR3 comprises 16 residues. CDR3 in amino acids: CASSLTGIGTNEKLFF. The CDR3 nucleotides are TGTGCCAGCAGTTTGACAGGGATTGGCACTAATGAAAAACTGTTTTTT.

This chain uses TRBV5-4 with TRBJ2-4; D perhaps matches TRBD1 (6 bases). This CDR3 region has 16 residues. The V gene's germline CDR1 is SGHNT and CDR2 YYREEE (reference sequence). V was pared by 1 base and J by 0 bases, with 11 bases between. Here the CDR3 DNA reads TGTGCCAGCAGCTTGTCAGGGGCGCGAGCCAAAAACATTCAGTACTTC. Amino acids: CASSLSGARAKNIQYF.